This T cell receptor (beta chain) is drawn from a study of beta chain features in type 1 diabetes. Study-level findings and limits: TCRB CDR3s from Type 1 diabetes patients were moderately but significantly shorter in all four CD4+ subsets.

CDR3 length equals 15 residues. CDR1 SNHLY and CDR2 FYNNEI come from the germline V gene. V lost 1 base, J lost 0 bases, and 6 bases lay in between. By way of CD45RO/CCR7/CD25/CD127/CD95/CD27, the CD4+ regulatory, stem cell-like memory, central memory and naive cells were sorted. Worth noting for this clone: Its specificity is not known.

The authors reverse transcribed all of the isolated RNA, so sequencing captured expressed TCRB transcripts. Libraries were prepared by immunoSEQ multiplex PCR; TCRdb keeps only in-frame clonotypes and omits some of them. This table holds 550,000 to 850,000 clones, around an eighth found once. Sequencing used naive CD4+ T cells from blood. This TCR was sampled from a man aged 18 to 29 with type 1 diabetes. This chain joins TRBV2 and TRBJ1-4, with D unclear. This CDR3 is CASSEVRTTNEKLFF. Here the CDR3 DNA reads TGTGCCAGCAGTGAAGTCCGAACAACTAATGAAAAACTGTTTTTT.